The 20 T cell receptor beta chains in this list originate from one sample, sequenced in a study of blood T cell repertoires in COVID-19. The method was immunoSEQ multiplex PCR; TCRdb's version includes in-frame clones alone and lacks a portion of them. The sample lists about 380,000 clones; less than 85% were seen once. The source material was peripheral blood. Every receptor here comes from a young woman with acute or convalescent COVID-19.

The chain recombines TRBV27 with TRBJ2-3, with TRBD2 matching 8 bases. Germline-derived CDR1 and CDR2 are MNHEY and SMNVEV (reference sequence). V lost 5 bases, J lost 3 bases, and 7 bases stayed unmatched. The CDR3 consists of 15 residues. The CDR3 region has the DNA TGTGCCAGCAGTCCCCCCCGCGGGAGGACAGATACGCAGTATTTT. Translating gives CASSPPRGRTDTQYF.

For this clone: One junction end does not reproduce the germline sequence, and a read error may be involved. The chain uses TRBV27 and TRBJ1-6; D is unresolved. From germline, CDR1 is MNHEY and CDR2 SMNVEV (reference sequence). The CDR3 spans 14 residues. In DNA form, the CDR3 reads TGTGCCAGCAGCTCCCCCTCCTCTAATTCACCCCTCCACTTT. Translating gives CASSSPSSNSPLHF.

V usage is TRBV2 and J usage is TRBJ1-5; D is possibly TRBD1 (6 bases). Trimming stripped 6 bases from V and 5 bases from J, with 17 bases between. The CDR3 is 15 amino acids. CDR1 SNHLY and CDR2 FYNNEI come from the germline V gene. Here the CDR3 reads CASRVDRSNYQPQHF. CDR3 bases: TGTGCCAGCAGGGTAGACAGGTCCAATTATCAGCCCCAGCATTTT.

The V and J genes are TRBV28 and TRBJ1-2, with TRBD1 matching over 7 bases. V trimming: 6 bases; J trimming: 2 bases; junction bases outside the gene matches: 9. CDR1 is MDHEN, CDR2 SYDVKM, per germline. The CDR3 loop spans 15 amino acids. CDR3 coding DNA: TGTGCCAGCAGCTCGGAGACGACAGGGAACTATGGCTACACCTTC. Its protein is CASSSETTGNYGYTF.

The chain has TRBV10-2 and TRBJ2-7; no reliable D call. Trimming stripped 2 bases from V and 7 bases from J, with 6 bases between. The CDR3 has 11 residues. CDR1 and CDR2 (germline): WSHSY, SAAADI. CDR3 nucleotides: TGCGCCAGCAGTGAGATACGGGAGCAGTACTTC. Translating it yields CASSEIREQYF.

This clone showed up just a few times. The chain recombines TRBV3-1 (or the pseudogene TRBV3-2) with TRBJ2-4; D not resolved. There are 18 residues in the CDR3. Trimming stripped 0 bases from V and 0 bases from J, with 15 bases between. Germline V gene data show CDR1 as LGHDT and CDR2 as YNNKEL (reference sequence). The CDR3 is CASSQESRAALAKNIQYF. DNA for the CDR3: TGTGCCAGCAGCCAAGAATCGCGCGCAGCGCTAGCCAAAAACATTCAGTACTTC.

The chain couples TRBV11-3 to TRBJ2-3, with TRBD2 as a possible D gene (5 bases). The CDR3 extends over 15 amino acids. Germline V gene data show CDR1 as SGHNT and CDR2 as YENEEA. The V end lost 5 bases, the J end lost 7 bases, and 19 bases lay between the germline ends. The CDR3, as DNA: TGTGCCAGCAGCCTTCAGTGTTACGGGATTCATACGCAGTATTTT. It yields the protein CASSLQCYGIHTQYF.

The gene calls are TRBV9 and TRBJ2-1; D might be TRBD1 (6 bases). V was clipped by 4 bases and J by 4 bases, with 15 bases between them. The germline V gene encodes CDR1 SGDLS and CDR2 YYNGEE. The CDR3 totals 15 residues. In DNA, the CDR3 is TGTGCCAGCAGCATGGGGGCCCAGGTGTACAATGAGCAGTTCTTC. This encodes CASSMGAQVYNEQFF.

This clone has only a few counts. The chain has TRBV28 and TRBJ1-5, with 7 nucleotides matching TRBD1. Germline CDR1 and CDR2: MDHEN and SYDVKM. J lost 7 bases, V lost 3 bases, and 6 bases had no gene match. The CDR3 totals 14 residues. CDR3 residues: CASSFGTEPQPQHF. CDR3 coding DNA: TGTGCCAGCAGTTTCGGGACAGAACCCCAGCCCCAGCATTTT.

The V gene is TRBV12-3 or TRBV12-4, the J gene TRBJ2-5; TRBD2 is a possible D gene (5 bases). The V end lost 3 bases, the J end lost 4 bases, and 6 bases lay between the germline ends. The CDR3 has 12 residues. CDR3 coding DNA: TGTGCCAGCAGTTTTGAGGGAGAGACCCAGTACTTC. Encoded protein: CASSFEGETQYF.

The rearrangement uses TRBV9 and TRBJ2-3, with TRBD2 matching over 8 bases. Germline V gene sequence: CDR1 SGDLS, CDR2 YYNGEE. The V and J ends lost 4 bases and 2 bases, in that order; junction bases with no gene match: 9. The CDR3 contains 16 residues. CDR3 in DNA: TGTGCCAGCAGCCCCTCCGGGCGGGGGGCCACAGATACGCAGTATTTT. As protein: CASSPSGRGATDTQYF.

V gene TRBV7-9 combines with J gene TRBJ1-5; unclear D gene. CDR1 and CDR2 from the germline V gene are SEHNR and FQNEAQ (reference sequence). V shed 1 base and J shed 1 base, with 8 bases lying between them. CDR3 size: 15 residues. The CDR3 DNA is TGTGCCAGCAGCTTAGATGGGCACAGCAATCAGCCCCAGCATTTT. It translates to CASSLDGHSNQPQHF.

This clone was counted a single time. This chain joins TRBV5-1 and TRBJ2-5, with D maybe TRBD1 (6 bases). Germline V gene lookup returns CDR1 SGHRS and CDR2 YFSETQ. This CDR3 has 14 residues. The V end lost 5 bases, the J end lost 5 bases, and 16 bases lay between the germline ends. The CDR3 DNA follows: TGCGCCAGCAGTGGGACCCCAGGGGTCGAGACCCAGTACTTC. This encodes CASSGTPGVETQYF.

This sequence joins TRBV29-1 and TRBJ2-7, with 7 bases identical to TRBD2. This CDR3 contains 16 residues. Germline V gene lookup returns CDR1 SQVTM and CDR2 ANQGSEA. V was clipped by 3 bases and J by 2 bases; unmatched bases: 13. CDR3 sequence reads: CSVDKVAGLTTYEQYF. The CDR3 bases are TGCAGCGTTGATAAGGTAGCGGGCCTAACTACCTACGAGCAGTACTTC.

The J gene is TRBJ2-2, the V gene TRBV5-6; 11 nucleotides align to TRBD2. Germline CDR1 reads SGHDT; CDR2 reads YYEEEE. The CDR3 spans 18 residues. The junction had 14 bases not matched to a gene; V was cut back by 1 base and J by 9 bases. CDR3 in DNA: TGTGCCAGCAGCTTGATTTTGGGACTAGCGGATCCTAACCGGGAGCTGTTTTTT. Its translation: CASSLILGLADPNRELFF.

The V call is TRBV3-1 (or the pseudogene TRBV3-2), the J call TRBJ1-4, with a possible D match to TRBD1 (6 bases). The CDR3 loop spans 18 amino acids. Trimming took off 0 bases at V and 5 bases at J, with 19 bases between the two ends. The germline CDR1 and CDR2 sequences are LGHDT and YNNKEL (reference sequence). The CDR3 spells CASSQERNFGTKNEKLFF. CDR3 sequence (DNA): TGTGCCAGCAGCCAAGAAAGAAACTTCGGGACAAAAAATGAAAAACTGTTTTTT.

V is TRBV15 and J is TRBJ2-2; the match to TRBD1 covers 8 bases. The CDR3 contains 15 residues. Germline-derived CDR1 and CDR2 are LNHNV and YYDKDF (reference sequence). V trimming: 2 bases; J trimming: 7 bases; junction bases outside the gene matches: 6. Here the CDR3 DNA reads TGTGCCACCAGCAGACAGTCAGGGGGCAGCGGGGAGCTGTTTTTT. As protein: CATSRQSGGSGELFF. Full variable domain (outside the CDR3, taken from reference TRBV15 and TRBJ2-2): DAMVIQNPRYQVTQFGKPVTLSCSQTLNHNVMYWYQQKSSQAPKLLFHYYDKDFNNEADTPDNFQSRRPNTSFCFLDIRSPGLGDTAMYLCATSRQSGGSGELFFGEGSRLTVL.

The genes are TRBV9 and TRBJ1-3; D unresolved. Germline V gene sequence: CDR1 SGDLS, CDR2 YYNGEE. This CDR3 spans 14 amino acids. Trimming shortened V by 4 bases and J by 4 bases, and 12 bases separated the two germline ends. The CDR3 sequence is CASSPLPEGNTIYF. The CDR3 nucleotides are TGTGCCAGCAGCCCACTTCCCGAAGGAAACACCATATATTTT.

V gene TRBV7-9 combines with J gene TRBJ2-2; 9 bases agree with TRBD2. V lost 5 bases and J lost 2; bases outside the gene matches: 3. Germline V gene data show CDR1 as SEHNR and CDR2 as FQNEAQ (reference sequence). The CDR3 is 15 residues long. The CDR3 coding sequence is TGTGCCAGCAGCAATAGCGGGAGTAACACCGGGGAGCTGTTTTTT. Its protein is CASSNSGSNTGELFF.

The rearrangement joins TRBV5-1 to TRBJ2-7; D possibly corresponds to TRBD1 (7 bases). The CDR3 covers 15 residues. Trimming removed 4 bases from V and 2 bases from J, with 16 bases in between. Germline loops: CDR1 SGHRS, CDR2 YFSETQ. The CDR3 DNA follows: TGCGCCAGCAGCCTGGAGGGGGCTCCAGCCTACGAGCAGTACTTC. Protein: CASSLEGAPAYEQYF.